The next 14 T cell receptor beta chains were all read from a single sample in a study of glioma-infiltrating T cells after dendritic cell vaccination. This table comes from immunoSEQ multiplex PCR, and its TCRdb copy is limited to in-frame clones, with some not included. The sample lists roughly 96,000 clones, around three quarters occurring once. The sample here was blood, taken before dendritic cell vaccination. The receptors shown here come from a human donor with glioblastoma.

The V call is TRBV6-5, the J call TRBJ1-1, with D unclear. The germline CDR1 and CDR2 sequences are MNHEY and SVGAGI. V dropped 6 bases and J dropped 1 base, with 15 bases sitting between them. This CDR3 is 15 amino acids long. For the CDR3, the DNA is TGTGCCAGCAGGAATCGGGGTGCGGGGAACACTGAAGCTTTCTTT. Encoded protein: CASRNRGAGNTEAFF.

CDR3 residues: CASSPPPIGGKAFF. The CDR3 coding sequence is TGTGCCAGCAGTCCCCCTCCAATCGGAGGGAAGGCTTTCTTT. The chain joins TRBV27 to TRBJ1-1; D is ambiguous. The CDR3 is 14 residues long. Germline V CDR1 and CDR2: MNHEY, SMNVEV (reference sequence). The V gene lost 5 bases and the J gene lost 11 bases, with 21 bases spanning the gap.

The CDR3 nucleotides are TGTGCCAGCAGCTTCACGCAGGGGCTGTATGGCTACACCTTC. Its protein is CASSFTQGLYGYTF. The V and J genes are TRBV11-2 and TRBJ1-2; D perhaps matches TRBD1 (6 bases). Germline lookup yields CDR1 SGHAT and CDR2 FQNNGV. This CDR3 spans 14 amino acids. Deletions cut 3 bases from V and 5 bases from J, with 13 bases between.

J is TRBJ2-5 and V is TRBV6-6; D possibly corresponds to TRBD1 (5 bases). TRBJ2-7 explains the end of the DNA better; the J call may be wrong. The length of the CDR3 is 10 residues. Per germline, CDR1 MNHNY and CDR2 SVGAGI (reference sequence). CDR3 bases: TGTGCCAGTTTAGGGGTCGAGCAGTACTTC. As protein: CASLGVEQYF.

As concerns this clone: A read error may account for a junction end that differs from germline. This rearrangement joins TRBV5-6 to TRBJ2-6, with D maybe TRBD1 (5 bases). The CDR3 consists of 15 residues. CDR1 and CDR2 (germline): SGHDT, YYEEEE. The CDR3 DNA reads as TGTGCCAGCAGCTTGGTTTTCTCTGGGGCCAATGTCCTGACTTTC. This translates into CASSLVFSGANVLTF.

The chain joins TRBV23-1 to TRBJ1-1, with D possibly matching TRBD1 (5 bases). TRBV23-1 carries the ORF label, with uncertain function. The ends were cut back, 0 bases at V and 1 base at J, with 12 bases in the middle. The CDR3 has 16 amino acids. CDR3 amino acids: CASSQSFFRENTEAFF. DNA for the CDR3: TGCGCCAGCAGTCAATCGTTTTTCAGGGAGAACACTGAAGCTTTCTTT.

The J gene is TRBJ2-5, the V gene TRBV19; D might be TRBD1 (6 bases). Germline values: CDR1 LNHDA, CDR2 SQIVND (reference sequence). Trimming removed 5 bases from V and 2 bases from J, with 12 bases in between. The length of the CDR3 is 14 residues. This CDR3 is CASSLTGQQETQYF. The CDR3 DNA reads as TGTGCCAGTAGTCTAACCGGACAGCAAGAGACCCAGTACTTC.

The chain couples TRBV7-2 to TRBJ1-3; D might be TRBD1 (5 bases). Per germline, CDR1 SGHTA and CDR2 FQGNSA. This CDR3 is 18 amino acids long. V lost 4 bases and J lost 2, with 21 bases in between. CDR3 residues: CASSSYLQASTPGNTIYF. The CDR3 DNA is TGTGCCAGCAGCTCATACCTACAGGCATCAACACCTGGAAACACCATATATTTT.

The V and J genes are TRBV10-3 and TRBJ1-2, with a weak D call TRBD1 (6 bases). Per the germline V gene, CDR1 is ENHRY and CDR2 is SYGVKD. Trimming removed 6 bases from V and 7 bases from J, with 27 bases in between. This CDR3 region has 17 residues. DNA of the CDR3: TGTGCCATCAGCAGACCACAAGGGGGGGCGGATGAAACTGGCTACACCTTC. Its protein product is CAISRPQGGADETGYTF.

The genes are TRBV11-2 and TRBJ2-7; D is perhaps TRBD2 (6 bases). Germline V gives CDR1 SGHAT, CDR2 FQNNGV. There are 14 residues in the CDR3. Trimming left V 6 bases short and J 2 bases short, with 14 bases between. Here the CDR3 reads CASSPGVLAYEQYF. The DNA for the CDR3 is TGTGCCAGCAGTCCGGGAGTCTTAGCCTACGAGCAGTACTTC. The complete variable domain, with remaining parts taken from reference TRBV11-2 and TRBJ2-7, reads EAGVAQSPRYKIIEKRQSVAFWCNPISGHATLYWYQQILGQGPKLLIQFQNNGVVDDSQLPKDRFSAERLKGVDSTLKIQPAKLEDSAVYLCASSPGVLAYEQYFGPGTRLTVT.

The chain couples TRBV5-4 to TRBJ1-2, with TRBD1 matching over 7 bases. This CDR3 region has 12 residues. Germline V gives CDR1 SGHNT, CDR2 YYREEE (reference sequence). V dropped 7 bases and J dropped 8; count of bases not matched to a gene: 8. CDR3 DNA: TGTGCCAGCTCACAGGGGATTTGGGGCTACACCTTC. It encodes CASSQGIWGYTF. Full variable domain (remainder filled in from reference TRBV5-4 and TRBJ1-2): ETGVTQSPTHLIKTRGQQVTLRCSSQSGHNTVSWYQQALGQGPQFIFQYYREEENGRGNFPPRFSGLQFPNYSSELNVNALELDDSALYLCASSQGIWGYTFGSGTRLTVV.

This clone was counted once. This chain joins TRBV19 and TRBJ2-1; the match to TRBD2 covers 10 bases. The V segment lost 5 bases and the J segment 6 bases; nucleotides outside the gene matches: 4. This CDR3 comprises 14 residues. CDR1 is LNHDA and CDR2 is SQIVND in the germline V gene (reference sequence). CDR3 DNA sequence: TGTGCCAGTAGTCTAGCGGGAGTAGGCAATGAGCAGTTCTTC. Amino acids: CASSLAGVGNEQFF. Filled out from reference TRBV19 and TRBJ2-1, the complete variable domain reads DGGITQSPKYLFRKEGQNVTLSCEQNLNHDAMYWYRQDPGQGLRLIYYSQIVNDFQKGDIAEGYSVSREKKESFPLTVTSAQKNPTAFYLCASSLAGVGNEQFFGPGTRLTVL.

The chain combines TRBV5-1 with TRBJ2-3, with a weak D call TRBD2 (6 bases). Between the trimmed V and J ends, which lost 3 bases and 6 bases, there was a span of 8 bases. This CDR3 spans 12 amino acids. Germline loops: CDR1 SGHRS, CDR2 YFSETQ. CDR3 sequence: CASSSGSDTQYF. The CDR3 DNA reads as TGCGCCAGCAGCTCCGGGAGTGATACGCAGTATTTT.

For the CDR3, the DNA is TGCAGCGTTGATGGACAGGGGGGCTACGAGCAGTACTTC. Protein: CSVDGQGGYEQYF. The chain joins TRBV29-1 to TRBJ2-7; 10 bases match TRBD1. The junction had 2 bases not matched to a gene; V was cut back by 3 bases and J by 3 bases. This CDR3 spans 13 amino acids. CDR1 SQVTM and CDR2 ANQGSEA come from the germline V gene.